This T cell receptor (beta chain) was recorded in a study of Graves' ophthalmopathy and Graves' hyperthyroidism. This clonotype was detected many times. Exclusion applied to patients with other autoimmune diseases, uncontrolled infections, pregnancy or lactation. RNA served as the template for amplifying TCR beta CDR3 regions. RT-PCR was first run with HTBI primers, then multiplex PCR in a second round. One entry per CDR3 protein results from TCRdb running MiXCR on the multiplex PCR reads. This table holds 660,000 or so distinct CDR3 sequences, 35% to 50% found once. The germline V gene has CDR1 SQVTM and CDR2 ANQGSEA. Germline trimming cut 3 bases from V and 4 bases from J; bases unmatched to any gene: 11. The CDR3 contains 17 residues.

The chain uses TRBV29-1 and TRBJ2-2; the match to TRBD1 covers 10 bases. The sequence was obtained from an adult man with Graves' ophthalmopathy. The sample comprised peripheral blood. CDR3 sequence (DNA): TGCAGCGTTGAGGTGGGACAGGGGTTGTTAGGCACCGGGGAGCTGTTTTTT. The encoded protein is CSVEVGQGLLGTGELFF.